The 7 T cell receptor beta chains below come from one sample, sequenced in a study of CD8+ T cells in alopecia areata. Treatment meaning: oral pan-JAK inhibitor, 5-10 mg twice daily. RNA extraction was followed by reverse transcription into cDNA, which acted as the sequencing template. The protocol was immunoSEQ multiplex PCR, while the TCRdb copy is restricted to in-frame clones and leaves out a portion. The profile shows 190,000 or so clones, roughly 50% of them singletons. This sample comprised CD8+ T cells sorted from blood, obtained at week 24, from a patient treated with tofacitinib. The receptors originated from a human donor with alopecia areata.

The chain carries TRBV2 and TRBJ1-5; TRBD1 is a possible D gene (6 bases). The V and J ends lost 6 bases and 9 bases respectively, with 15 bases between them. CDR3 length equals 13 residues. Germline CDR1 and CDR2: SNHLY and FYNNEI. In nucleotides, the CDR3 is TGTGCCAGCAGGGGACACCCAGGAGGGCCCCAGCATTTT. It is translated as CASRGHPGGPQHF.

This clone appeared a few times. This chain links TRBV11-2 with TRBJ1-4; the D gene is possibly TRBD1 (5 bases). The CDR3 consists of 14 residues. The germline V gene has CDR1 SGHAT and CDR2 FQNNGV. V shed 3 bases and J shed 5 bases, with 10 bases lying between them. The CDR3: CASSFRQGNEKLFF. DNA of the CDR3: TGTGCCAGCAGCTTTCGGCAGGGCAATGAAAAACTGTTTTTT.

This chain connects TRBV29-1 to TRBJ2-1, with TRBD1 as a possible D gene (6 bases). The V end lost 7 bases, the J end lost 10 bases, and 17 bases lay between the germline ends. The CDR3 contains 12 residues. Germline CDR1 and CDR2: SQVTM and ANQGSEA. The CDR3 DNA sequence: TGCAGCGCTCGGGCAGGGGCTGGGGAGCAGTTCTTC. Translated, it gives CSARAGAGEQFF.

The chain employs TRBV2 and TRBJ2-3, with D unclear. Germline CDR1 is SNHLY and CDR2 is FYNNEI. V lost 4 bases and J 3 bases, leaving 8 bases between the germline ends. The CDR3 sequence is 13 residues long. CDR3 DNA: TGTGCCAGCAGTGGGTCGGCGACAGATACGCAGTATTTT. Amino acid sequence: CASSGSATDTQYF.

The chain links TRBV20-1 to TRBJ2-1; no firm D call. This CDR3 is 11 amino acids long. Germline V CDR1 and CDR2: DFQATT, SNEGSKA (reference sequence). Trimming pared 6 bases from V and 7 bases from J, leaving 10 bases between. The DNA for the CDR3 is TGCAGTGCCCCCGAACAGAATGAGCAGTTCTTC. This encodes CSAPEQNEQFF.

The chain couples TRBV18 to TRBJ2-7; D possibly corresponds to TRBD1 (6 bases). Trimming pared 0 bases from V and 1 base from J, leaving 16 bases between. Germline-derived CDR1 and CDR2 are KGHSH and LQKENI. The CDR3 loop spans 17 amino acids. The CDR3 region is CASSPPWHPTGSYEQYF. In DNA, the CDR3 is TGTGCCAGCTCACCACCCTGGCACCCCACAGGGTCCTACGAGCAGTACTTC.

This clone was counted only a few times. The V call is TRBV5-1, the J call TRBJ2-7; 7 nucleotides agree with TRBD1. The CDR3 has 17 amino acids. The trim removed 0 bases at V and 3 bases at J, leaving 12 bases unmatched. Germline CDR1 SGHRS, CDR2 YFSETQ. The CDR3 sequence: CASSLGGLGGFFYEQYF. The CDR3 DNA reads as TGCGCCAGCAGCTTGGGCGGATTAGGGGGCTTTTTCTACGAGCAGTACTTC.